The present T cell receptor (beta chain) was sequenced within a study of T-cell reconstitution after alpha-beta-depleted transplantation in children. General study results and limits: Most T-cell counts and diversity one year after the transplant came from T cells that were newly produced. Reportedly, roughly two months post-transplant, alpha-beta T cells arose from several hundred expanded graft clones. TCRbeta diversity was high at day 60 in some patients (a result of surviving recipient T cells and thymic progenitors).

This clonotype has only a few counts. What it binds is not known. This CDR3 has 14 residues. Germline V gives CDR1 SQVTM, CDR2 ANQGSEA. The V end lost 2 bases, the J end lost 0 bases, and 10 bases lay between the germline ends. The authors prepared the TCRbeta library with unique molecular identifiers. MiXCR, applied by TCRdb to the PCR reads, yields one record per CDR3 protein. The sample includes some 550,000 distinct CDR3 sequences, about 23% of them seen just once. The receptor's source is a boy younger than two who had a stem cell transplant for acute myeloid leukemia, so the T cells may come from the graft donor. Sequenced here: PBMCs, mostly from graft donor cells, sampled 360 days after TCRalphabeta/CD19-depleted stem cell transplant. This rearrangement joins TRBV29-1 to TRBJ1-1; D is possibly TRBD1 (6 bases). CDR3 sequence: CSVEKGGVNTEAFF. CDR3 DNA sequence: TGCAGCGTTGAAAAAGGGGGGGTGAACACTGAAGCTTTCTTT.